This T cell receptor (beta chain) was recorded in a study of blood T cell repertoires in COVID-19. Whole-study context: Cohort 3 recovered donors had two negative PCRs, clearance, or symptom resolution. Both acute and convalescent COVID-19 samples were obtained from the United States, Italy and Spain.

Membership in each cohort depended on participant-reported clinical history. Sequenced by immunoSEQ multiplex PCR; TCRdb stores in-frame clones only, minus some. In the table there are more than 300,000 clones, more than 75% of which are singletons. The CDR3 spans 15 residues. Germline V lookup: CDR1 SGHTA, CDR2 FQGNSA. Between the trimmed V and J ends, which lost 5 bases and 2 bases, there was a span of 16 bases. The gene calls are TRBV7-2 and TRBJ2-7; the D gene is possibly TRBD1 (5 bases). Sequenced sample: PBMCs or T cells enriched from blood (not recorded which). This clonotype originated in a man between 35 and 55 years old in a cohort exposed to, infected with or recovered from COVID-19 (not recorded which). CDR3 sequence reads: CASSRPGQGTYEQYF. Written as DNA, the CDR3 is TGTGCCAGCAGCCGCCCAGGGCAGGGAACCTACGAGCAGTACTTC.